Following are 6 T cell receptor beta chains from one sample sequenced in a study of shared clonotypes between healthy human individuals. This table comes from immunoSEQ multiplex PCR, and its TCRdb copy is limited to in-frame clones, with some not included. This sample has about 2.2 million clones, with around 93% found just once. As defined, naive CD8 cells were CD45RO-negative and positively selected for CCR7, with terminally differentiated effector memory CD45RA+ cells excluded. Sequencing was performed on naive CD8+ T cells from PBMCs. The source is a man between 18 and 29 years old in good health. Some clones in this sample may be carry-over from other donors' samples.

V gene TRBV4-1 combines with J gene TRBJ1-2; a weak D match, TRBD1 (5 bases). This CDR3 has 16 residues. Germline-derived CDR1 and CDR2 are MGHRA and YSYEKL. Trimming removed 1 base at V and 0 bases at J, with 12 bases between. The CDR3 DNA reads as TGCGCCAGCAGCCAAGTCCCCCAGGGCCCTAACTATGGCTACACCTTC. This codes for CASSQVPQGPNYGYTF.

The CDR3 loop reads CASSVVLAGAEQFF. The CDR3 DNA sequence: TGTGCCAGCAGCGTAGTTCTAGCGGGAGCTGAGCAGTTCTTC. V usage is TRBV9 and J usage is TRBJ2-1; 10 bases line up with TRBD2. CDR1 and CDR2 (germline): SGDLS, YYNGEE. The CDR3 sequence is 14 residues long. Trimming at V came to 0 bases and at J to 9 bases, leaving 3 bases not matched to a gene.

This clone appeared once. Other DNA sequences in the same sample also yield this CDR3. The chain couples TRBV27 to TRBJ2-2; D not resolved. In germline, CDR1 is MNHEY, CDR2 SMNVEV (reference sequence). The V and J ends lost 3 bases and 2 bases respectively, with 7 bases between them. This CDR3 has 14 residues. The CDR3 nucleotides read TGTGCCAGCAGTTTTGGGGTTAACACCGGGGAGCTGTTTTTT. Translated, it gives CASSFGVNTGELFF.

This clone was recorded once. The gene calls are TRBV7-9 and TRBJ2-5; D may be TRBD2 (5 bases). Per germline, CDR1 SEHNR and CDR2 FQNEAQ (reference sequence). V was clipped by 4 bases and J by 2 bases, with 17 bases between them. CDR3 length: 16 residues. The CDR3 is CASSSRASQIQETQYF. DNA for the CDR3: TGTGCCAGCAGCTCGAGGGCGAGCCAGATACAAGAGACCCAGTACTTC.

With respect to this clone: The sample holds other DNA sequences that translate to the same CDR3. This chain joins TRBV27 and TRBJ2-7; D is uncertain. The V end lost 6 bases, the J end lost 3 bases, and 9 bases lay between the germline ends. Looked up from germline, CDR1 is MNHEY and CDR2 is SMNVEV (reference sequence). This CDR3 has 12 residues. CDR3 nucleotide sequence: TGTGCCAGCAGCTTTTCCCTCTACGAGCAGTACTTC. This codes for CASSFSLYEQYF.

This sequence joins TRBV28 and TRBJ1-1, with D unresolved. V was pared by 5 bases and J by 1 base, with 8 bases between. Germline CDR1 reads MDHEN; CDR2 reads SYDVKM. CDR3 length: 13 amino acids. CDR3 in amino acids: CASSVKSNTEAFF. The CDR3, as DNA: TGTGCCAGCAGTGTAAAATCGAACACTGAAGCTTTCTTT.